This is a list of T cell receptor beta chains from one sample in a study of human T cells and chemical hapten exposure. TCRdb analysed the RACE reads with MiXCR anew, one entry per CDR3 protein. This table holds about 74,000 distinct CDR3 sequences, around 15% found once. The starting material was whole blood, obtained in connection with sensitization to the hapten diphenylcyclopropenone (DPC). These receptors all come from a woman aged 45-65 years with alopecia areata. Some clones in this sample may be carry-over from other donors' samples. Each CDR3 is given with its conserved first and last residue. Fields, in order: clone size, D gene, CDR3 length, V gene, J gene, CDR3 DNA, CDR3 protein. The D gene is left open where the match is weak. The listing skips clone size in some rows; elsewhere it reads once, few, many or a size class.

>NA|TRBD2|15|TRBV7-7|TRBJ2-1
TGTGCCAGCAGCGCCCTAGCGGGGGGCTACAATGAGCAGTTCTTC
CASSALAGGYNEQFF
>many|TRBD2|15|TRBV7-7|TRBJ2-5
TGTGCCAGCAGCCCGGGACTAGCGGGACTGGAGACCCAGTACTTC
CASSPGLAGLETQYF
>many|NA|15|TRBV20-1|TRBJ1-2
TGCAGTGCTAGACCCCGACAGGCAGCTAACTATGGCTACACCTTC
CSARPRQAANYGYTF
>few|NA|15|TRBV11-2|TRBJ2-7
TGTGCCAGCAGCCTCCTACTTGGAGGGTCCTACGAGCAGTACTTC
CASSLLLGGSYEQYF
>few|NA|12|TRBV14|TRBJ2-1
TGTGCCAGCACCTTTAGGTTATGGGAGCAGTTCTTC
CASTFRLWEQFF
>many|NA|14|TRBV29-1|TRBJ2-1
TGCAGCGTTGAAACGGGGAAGTCCTACAATGAGCAGTTCTTC
CSVETGKSYNEQFF
>NA|NA|15|TRBV11-2|TRBJ1-5
TGTGCCAGCAGCTTAGATATAGGGGGAAATCAGCCCCAGCATTTT
CASSLDIGGNQPQHF
>many|NA|14|TRBV27|TRBJ2-7
TGTGCCAGCAGTTTTTCCCCCCATGAAGGGGAGCAGTACTTC
CASSFSPHEGEQYF
>many|TRBD1|15|TRBV20-1|TRBJ1-2
TGCAGTGCTAGAGTTCGGACCGCCAGGGGGTTTGGCTACACCTTC
CSARVRTARGFGYTF
>NA|TRBD2|16|TRBV11-2|TRBJ2-2
TGTGCCAGCAGCGGGGGACTAGCGGGAGGCACCGGGGAGCTGTTTTTT
CASSGGLAGGTGELFF
>NA|NA|14|TRBV7-6|TRBJ2-7
TGTGCCAGCAGCTTAGGGGTCCAGGGCCACGAGCAGTACTTC
CASSLGVQGHEQYF
>few|NA|15|TRBV18|TRBJ1-2
TGTGCCAGCTCACCAGTGCTTCAACAGAACTATGGCTACACCTTC
CASSPVLQQNYGYTF
>few|NA|17|TRBV7-9|TRBJ1-1
TGTGCCAGCAGCTTAGGGGGTTCAGCCCAAACGAACACTGAAGCTTTCTTT
CASSLGGSAQTNTEAFF
>NA|NA|11|TRBV2|TRBJ1-2
TGTGCCAGCCCAGGGGCCTATGGCTACACCTTC
CASPGAYGYTF
>few|TRBD2|15|TRBV11-2|TRBJ2-1
TGTGCCAGCAGCTTAACGAGGACTAGTGAGAATGAGCAGTTCTTC
CASSLTRTSENEQFF
>few|TRBD2|16|TRBV27|TRBJ2-1
TGTGCCAGCAGTTTATGGTCTAGCGGGAGTCGTAATGAGCAGTTCTTC
CASSLWSSGSRNEQFF
>many|TRBD1|13|TRBV30|TRBJ2-7
TGTGCCTGGTTACCGACAGGGAGAGGCGAGCAGTACTTC
CAWLPTGRGEQYF
>NA|NA|11|TRBV24-1|TRBJ2-7
TGTGCCACCAGACCGGTCCACGAGCAGTACTTC
CATRPVHEQYF
>NA|NA|11|TRBV30|TRBJ2-1
TGTGCCTGGAGTCGATTTGGGGAGCAGTTCTTC
CAWSRFGEQFF
>NA|TRBD1|15|TRBV27|TRBJ1-5
TGTGCCAGCAGTTTAAGACAGGGTAATTATCAGCCCCAGCATTTT
CASSLRQGNYQPQHF
>many|TRBD2|17|TRBV6-4|TRBJ2-3
TGTGCCAGCAGTGACTCGAAGACTAGCGGGAGCCCAGATACGCAGTATTTT
CASSDSKTSGSPDTQYF
>few|TRBD1|13|TRBV6-5|TRBJ2-1
TGTGCCAGTGTGGAGGCAGGGGGCAATGAGCAGTTCTTC
CASVEAGGNEQFF
>few|TRBD1|12|TRBV20-1|TRBJ1-1
TGCAGTGCTAGAGGGGACAGGGAGGGGGCTTTCTTT
CSARGDREGAFF
>NA|NA|15|TRBV3-1|TRBJ2-1
TGTGCCAGCAGCCAAGATCAGGGCTACTCAATGAAGCAGTTCTTC
CASSQDQGYSMKQFF
>NA|NA|13|TRBV7-7|TRBJ1-4
TGTGTCAGCAGCTCCCGCGTGTCCGGAAAACTGTTTTTT
CVSSSRVSGKLFF
>few|NA|14|TRBV29-1|TRBJ2-1
TGCAGCGTTGAAGATCTCTCACCTTACAATGAGCAGTTCTTC
CSVEDLSPYNEQFF
>many|NA|13|TRBV20-1|TRBJ1-1
TGCAGTGCCCCATTAATTGTGAACACTGAAGCTTTCTTT
CSAPLIVNTEAFF
>few|NA|15|TRBV12-3/TRBV12-4|TRBJ1-2
TGTGCCAGCAGAGAAGGGTGGGGCACTAACTATGGCTACACCTTC
CASREGWGTNYGYTF
>few|NA|16|TRBV10-3|TRBJ2-6
TGTGCCATCAGTGAAATAGGGGGTACTGGGGCCAACGTCCTGACTTTC
CAISEIGGTGANVLTF
>NA|TRBD1|15|TRBV29-1|TRBJ2-1
TGCAGCGTTGATTCTTTGGGACAGGAGGGCAATGAGCAGTTCTTC
CSVDSLGQEGNEQFF
>few|NA|13|TRBV5-5|TRBJ2-7
TGTGCCAGCAGCTTAGTGACGGGACCCGAGCAGTACTTC
CASSLVTGPEQYF
>NA|TRBD1|13|TRBV18|TRBJ1-1
TGTGCCAGCTCACAAACAGGGGGCGGGCAAGCTTTCTTT
CASSQTGGGQAFF
>few|TRBD1|14|TRBV20-1|TRBJ1-4
TGCAGTGCCATCCGACAGGGGGCTAATGAAAAACTGTTTTTT
CSAIRQGANEKLFF
>NA|NA|14|TRBV2|TRBJ2-3
TGTGCCAGCAGTGAAATTATTAGCACAGATACGCAGTATTTT
CASSEIISTDTQYF
>few|NA|16|TRBV30|TRBJ2-3
TGTGCCTGGAGTCAGGGCCTGCGGGTTGGCACAGATACGCAGTATTTT
CAWSQGLRVGTDTQYF
>few|TRBD1|13|TRBV7-2|TRBJ2-7
TGTGCCAGCAGCCCAGGGGGCGCGGACGAGCAGTACTTC
CASSPGGADEQYF
>NA|NA|13|TRBV30|TRBJ1-1
TGTGCCTGGTACACTCAGGCGAACACTGAAGCTTTCTTT
CAWYTQANTEAFF
>NA|NA|14|TRBV5-8|TRBJ1-2
TGTGCCAGCAGCTTGGGTCGGTTGGACTATGGCTACACCTTC
CASSLGRLDYGYTF
>NA|NA|13|TRBV10-3|TRBJ2-7
TGTGCCATCAGTGCTAGTCCCATCTACGAGCAGTACTTC
CAISASPIYEQYF
>NA|NA|17|TRBV18|TRBJ1-1
TGTGCCAGCTCACCGACAATGTGGAAGGAAATGAACACTGAAGCTTTCTTT
CASSPTMWKEMNTEAFF
>many|NA|14|TRBV20-1|TRBJ1-4
TGCAGTGCTAGAGATACGGGAATTTCAGAAAAACTGTTTTTT
CSARDTGISEKLFF
>many|TRBD1|13|TRBV11-2|TRBJ1-1
TGTGCCAGCAGCTTAGGGGACAGGGGTAGAGCTTTCTTT
CASSLGDRGRAFF
>NA|TRBD2|15|TRBV7-2|TRBJ2-2
TGTGCCAGCAGCTTGGTAGCGGGGAACACCGGGGAGCTGTTTTTT
CASSLVAGNTGELFF
>few|TRBD1|17|TRBV7-2|TRBJ2-1
TGTGCCAGCAGCCAAATTTCCGGGACAGGGATGTCGAATGAGCAGTTCTTC
CASSQISGTGMSNEQFF
>NA|NA|12|TRBV29-1|TRBJ1-5
TGCAGCGTGGGGGCGACCGATCAGCCCCAGCATTTT
CSVGATDQPQHF
>many|NA|15|TRBV7-8|TRBJ1-1
TGTGCCAGCAGCCCCGGGGCGGGTTGGGACACTGAAGCTTTCTTT
CASSPGAGWDTEAFF
>many|TRBD2|14|TRBV29-1|TRBJ2-7
TGCAGCGTTGCACTAGCGGGAGTTCCGGGCGAGCAGTACTTC
CSVALAGVPGEQYF
>few|NA|16|TRBV20-1|TRBJ2-1
TGCAGTGCTATCTCGACTAGTGGAAGCTCCTACAATGAGCAGTTCTTC
CSAISTSGSSYNEQFF
>few|NA|15|TRBV14|TRBJ1-6
TGTGCCAGCAGCCAAGGCGCGGGGAATTATTCACCCCTCCACTTT
CASSQGAGNYSPLHF
>few|NA|16|TRBV18|TRBJ2-5
TGTGCCAGCTCACCACCTTCCGGGTCAGACCAAGAGACCCAGTACTTC
CASSPPSGSDQETQYF
>NA|NA|16|TRBV12-3/TRBV12-4|TRBJ1-1
TGTGCCAGCAGTCTAAAAGGGGGAATACTGAACACTGAAGCTTTCTTT
CASSLKGGILNTEAFF